Described below is a single T cell receptor beta chain sequence and its context. This clone's antigen is unknown. Within one base of it there is no much larger clone, and no base qualities were kept. The data originate from a study of CD8+ T cells in alopecia areata (dated by TCRdb to between 2017 and 2018). Describing the broader study: The treated patients, all with moderate-to-severe alopecia areata, were enrolled in an open-label pilot trial of oral tofacitinib given at 5 to 10 mg twice daily. Tofacitinib was given for 6 to 18 months, followed by 6 months of follow-up off drug to assess delayed response and recurrence. Biopsies were taken from tofacitinib-treated patients at baseline and again at 4 and 24 weeks into treatment, and several of those patients also had a later scalp biopsy. High-throughput TCRbeta sequencing was used to examine T cell clonal expansion in alopecia areata in both the C3H/HeJ mouse model and human patients. Human TCRbeta sequencing covered scalp tissue and sorted CD4+ and CD8+ peripheral blood T cells from patchy and totalis/universalis alopecia areata patients and healthy controls. immunoSEQ multiplex PCR using 35 Vbeta forward primers and 13 Jbeta reverse primers was used to amplify TCRbeta CDR3 regions. Scalp clonality was compared among normal scalp (n=4), patchy alopecia areata scalp (n=8), and alopecia totalis/universalis scalp (n=8). RNA was obtained with the PAXgene miRNA kit for fixed scalp, the miRNeasy kit for PBMCs, and the RNeasy kit for mouse skin. For the treated patients, the SALT score, which quantifies what percentage of scalp surface area is affected, served as the measure of disease severity. Broader findings and caveats from the paper: During tofacitinib treatment, many expanded lesional clones remained in scalp and blood, and this persistence may partly explain relapse after treatment is stopped. Scalp clonality and the number of expanded CD8+ clones among the top 100 scalp clones were significantly decreased by tofacitinib. Because the treated cohort was small and included a single nonresponder, larger studies are needed to assess links between baseline CD8+ expansion and response. Compared with normal scalp, lesional scalp had higher clonality and more expanded CD8+ clones, particularly in alopecia totalis/universalis, a pattern that suggests antigenic drive. Unlike mouse skin, where gammadelta T cells dominate, normal human skin contains resident alphabeta T cells that get sequenced too, which complicates analysis of the scalp TCR repertoire. TCR sequences shared between patients were less clear than in mice, possibly partly because of HLA diversity in the patient population.

Receptors were amplified or captured by the immunoSEQ multiplex PCR assay. RNA was extracted from all samples and reverse transcribed into cDNA, which served as template for TCR sequencing. SuperScript III was used for first-strand cDNA synthesis, primed with a 2:1 mix of oligo-dT and random hexamers. A synthetic immune receptor repertoire was used to measure amplification bias, and any remaining bias was corrected computationally. The study's processing was this. Raw reads were preprocessed to remove errors, and CDR3 was defined by IMGT conventions from the conserved cysteine to phenylalanine. Clonality was calculated as 1 minus Shannon entropy normalized by log2 of the number of productive unique TCRs. Scalp TCRbeta sequences were cross-referenced with sorted blood CD4 and CD8 repertoires so that the CD4 or CD8 identity of scalp clones could be inferred. Entries here come from immuneACCESS through TCRdb and include only in-frame sequences with V and J called. Some clones fail to appear in such tables; in the studies checked, an unresolved V gene covers under half of the shortfall, and the cause of the remainder is unknown. V, J and clone size reflect that table, while D and trimming were determined from the DNA. The sample table lists around 110,000 clones, about 83% of them with a count of one. About 24% of the sample rests with the top ten.

The V and J ends are trimmed by 6 bases and 9 bases, leaving 18 bases between them. CDR3 length: 14 amino acids, cysteine to phenylalanine. Of the read, only the CDR3 DNA is kept; its 42 bases are in frame from base 1. CDR1 is given as MNHEY and CDR2 as SMNVEV, both from the germline V gene (reference sequence). The time point label here, explained by the study, means: 24 weeks on oral tofacitinib. What the treatment or condition label conveys for this sample: oral pan-JAK inhibitor, 5-10 mg twice daily. Lesional scalp punch biopsies and peripheral blood were obtained from alopecia areata patients. After PBMCs were isolated by density centrifugation and stained for CD3, CD4 and CD8, a FACSAria was used to sort CD4+ and CD8+ T cells.

The sequence was obtained from a human donor with alopecia areata. The rearranged chain carries TRBV27 and TRBJ2-1; no D segment can be confidently identified. The sequenced sample was CD8+ T cells sorted from blood, obtained at week 24, from a patient treated with tofacitinib. The CDR3 amino acid sequence is: CASSLGSYVGEQFF. The sequence in DNA is TGTGCCAGCAGCCTGGGATCCTACGTGGGTGAGCAGTTCTTC.